Sequencing of this T cell receptor (beta chain) was carried out in a study of cytomegalovirus exposure and HLA in healthy donors. Turning to this clone: Its antigen is unknown.

V trimming: 5 bases; J trimming: 2 bases; junction bases outside the gene matches: 4. Germline V gene sequence: CDR1 SGHTA, CDR2 FQGNSA. The CDR3 totals 14 residues. Whole-study findings and limits: Immune exposure was documented only through CMV serostatus.

Amplification used 60 Vbeta primers and 13 Jbeta primers. Authors' processing steps: About 11 million of around 85 million unique TCR beta chains were shared, per a later count. Method: immunoSEQ multiplex PCR; TCRdb's copy keeps in-frame clones and lacks some. Clonal size and the V and J genes are those of that table, whereas D and trimming came from the DNA. The sample records some 86,000 clones, roughly 77% being singletons. The V and J genes are TRBV7-2 and TRBJ2-5, with TRBD1 identical over 8 bases. The sequenced sample was PBMCs. The sequence came from a woman between 40 and 50 years old in good health and CMV-seropositive. The CDR3 nucleotides read TGTGCCAGCAGCCGAACAGGGGGTCAAGAGACCCAGTACTTC. Translated: CASSRTGGQETQYF.